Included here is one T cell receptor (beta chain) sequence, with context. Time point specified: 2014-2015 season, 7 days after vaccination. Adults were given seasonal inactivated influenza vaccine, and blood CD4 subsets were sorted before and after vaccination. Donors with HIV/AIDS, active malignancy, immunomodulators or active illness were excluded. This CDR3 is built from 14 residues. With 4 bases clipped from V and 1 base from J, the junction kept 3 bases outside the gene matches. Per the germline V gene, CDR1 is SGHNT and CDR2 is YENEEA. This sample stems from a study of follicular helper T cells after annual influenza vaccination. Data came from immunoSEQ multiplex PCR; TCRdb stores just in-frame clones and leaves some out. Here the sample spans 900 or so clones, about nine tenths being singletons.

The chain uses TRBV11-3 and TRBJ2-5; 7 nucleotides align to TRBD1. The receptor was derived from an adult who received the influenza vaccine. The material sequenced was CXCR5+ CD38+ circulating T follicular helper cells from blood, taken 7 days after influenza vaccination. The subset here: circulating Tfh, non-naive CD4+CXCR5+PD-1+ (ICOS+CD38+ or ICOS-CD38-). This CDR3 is CASSSGQSQETQYF. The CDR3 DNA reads TGTGCCAGCAGCTCGGGACAGTCCCAAGAGACCCAGTACTTC.